This TCR beta chain was documented in a study of blood T cell repertoires in COVID-19. Overall study: There were acute and convalescent COVID-19 samples, and they came from the United States, Italy and Spain.

In the authors' workflow: Cell counts per sample came from amplifying reference gene primers. Generated by immunoSEQ multiplex PCR, the TCRdb table keeps only in-frame clones and is missing some. For V, J and clone size, that table is used; D and trimming come from the DNA. Of around 450,000 clones listed, around nine tenths are singletons. Individuals aged about 18 to 89 years were recruited from approximately 24 US areas. Each participant's cohort was designated according to participant-reported clinical history. The germline V gene encodes CDR1 MDHEN and CDR2 SYDVKM. V lost 5 bases, J lost 6 bases, and 19 bases stayed unmatched. The CDR3 sequence is 18 residues long.

The sample consisted of PBMCs or T cells enriched from blood (not recorded which). The receptor comes from a woman aged 18-35 years with acute COVID-19. The chain uses TRBV28 and TRBJ1-5; TRBD1 aligns across 7 bases. In DNA form, the CDR3 reads TGTGCCAGCAGTCCATACGAATTCCCGGGACAGCCCAGTCAGCCCCAGCATTTT. Encoded protein: CASSPYEFPGQPSQPQHF.